The text below deals with one T cell receptor (beta chain). The record originates from a study of T cell clones after liver transplantation. Germline assignment: CDR1 SGHNT and CDR2 YYREEE (reference sequence). The CDR3 totals 16 residues. With 0 bases clipped from V and 2 bases from J, the junction kept 5 bases outside the gene matches. Sequencing used immunoSEQ multiplex PCR; TCRdb keeps in-frame clones, though not all of them. Of about 85,000 clones listed, about 82% are singletons. The rearrangement joins TRBV5-4 to TRBJ2-3; 8 positions agree with TRBD2. This receptor was taken from a human patient who received a liver transplant. Among the T cells, some may be from the graft donor. The sequenced sample was CD4+ T cells from blood, obtained around 42 months after liver transplant. The CDR3 DNA follows: TGTGCCAGCAGCTTGGGCCTAGCGGGTTTCACAGATACGCAGTATTTT. It translates to CASSLGLAGFTDTQYF.